This section outlines one TCR beta chain sequence together with its context. Its antigen is as yet unknown. With a J-beta primer mix and a sample-barcoded 5' primer, a second PCR ran about 7 to 12 cycles. TCRdb analysed the 5' RACE reads with MiXCR anew, one entry per CDR3 protein. The table lists some 1.4 million distinct CDR3 sequences, 40% to 50% of them singletons. The data originate from a study of blood T cells in healthy people across ages. About the research overall: For every two T cells, template switching captured about one barcoded beta molecule.

Study results and caveats: Versus aged donors, long-lived donors had higher diversity and more naive CD4+ cells. Diversity estimates from one million T cells were considered underestimates.

Per sample, at least 6 micrograms of total RNA were extracted. There are 15 residues in the CDR3. CDR1 and CDR2 from the germline V gene are SQVTM and ANQGSEA. V dropped 7 bases and J dropped 5 bases, with 22 bases sitting between them. The source of this sequence is a woman aged 18-30 years in good health. J is TRBJ2-3 and V is TRBV29-1; a weak D match, TRBD2 (6 bases). The specimen sequenced was blood. This chain's CDR3 is CSAWGGEGWIDTQYF. The CDR3 DNA sequence: TGCAGCGCCTGGGGCGGGGAAGGGTGGATAGATACGCAGTATTTT.